The 8 T cell receptor beta chains reported below all come from one sample, sequenced in a study of blood T cells in healthy people across ages. PCR was performed a second time for about 7 to 11 cycles using a sample-barcoded 5' primer and a J-beta primer mix. From the 5' RACE reads, TCRdb called clonotypes with MiXCR, one entry per CDR3 protein. The data show about 930,000 distinct CDR3 sequences, under 35% seen once. These data also featured in a second study, about T cells of mothers and their children.

What was sequenced was blood. Receptors originate from a middle-aged woman in good health.

The J gene is TRBJ2-7, the V gene TRBV2, with D perhaps matching TRBD2 (6 bases). Matching the DNA end better, TRBJ2-5 makes the J call doubtful. The CDR3 consists of 17 residues. Germline lookup yields CDR1 SNHLY and CDR2 FYNNEI. The CDR3 loop is CASNSYMGWRGQETQYF. The CDR3 DNA sequence: TGTGCCAGCAATTCGTACATGGGGTGGAGGGGCCAAGAGACCCAGTACTTC.

This clonotype was observed a few times. The chain employs TRBV27 and TRBJ1-2, with 9 bases lining up with TRBD1. Trimming at V came to 5 bases and at J to 2 bases, leaving 6 bases not matched to a gene. CDR1 MNHEY and CDR2 SMNVEV come from the germline V gene (reference sequence). The CDR3 contains 15 residues. For the CDR3, the DNA is TGTGCCAGCAGTCCCCGACAGGGGGTCAACTATGGCTACACCTTC. Protein sequence: CASSPRQGVNYGYTF.

The chain is built from TRBV19 and TRBJ2-4; D may be TRBD1 (5 bases). The DNA end is a closer match to TRBJ2-7, so the J assignment may be wrong. This CDR3 region has 15 residues. The germline V gene has CDR1 LNHDA and CDR2 SQIVND (reference sequence). CDR3 in amino acids: CASSISKGFVLEQYV. CDR3 nucleotides: TGTGCCAGTAGTATTTCGAAGGGGTTTGTCCTCGAGCAGTACGTC.

This clonotype was recorded a few times. This chain joins TRBV7-9 and TRBJ2-7; D gene uncertain. V lost 6 bases and J 6 bases, leaving 9 bases between the germline ends. CDR1 SEHNR and CDR2 FQNEAQ come from the germline V gene (reference sequence). The CDR3 runs to 11 residues. Here the CDR3 reads CASSSQTEQYF. The CDR3, as DNA: TGTGCCAGCAGTTCCCAAACCGAGCAGTACTTC.

There are many counts of this clonotype. The V call is TRBV5-1, the J call TRBJ1-2; 8 bases map to TRBD1. V was pared by 0 bases and J by 6 bases, with 4 bases of the junction left unmatched. This CDR3 has 14 amino acids. The V gene's germline CDR1 is SGHRS and CDR2 YFSETQ. The CDR3 protein is CASSLADRVNGYTF. In DNA form, the CDR3 reads TGCGCCAGCAGCTTGGCGGACAGGGTAAATGGCTACACCTTC.

This clonotype appeared a single time. This chain connects TRBV27 to TRBJ1-2, with D perhaps matching TRBD1 (5 bases). Germline CDR1 reads MNHEY; CDR2 reads SMNVEV (reference sequence). The CDR3 loop spans 13 amino acids. V dropped 4 bases and J dropped 8 bases, with 14 bases sitting between them. The CDR3 coding sequence is TGTGCCAGCAGTTCCCATAATTACAGGGGCTACACCTTC. Its protein product is CASSSHNYRGYTF.

This clonotype was seen repeatedly, ten times or more. The rearrangement links TRBV20-1 to TRBJ2-7, with 8 bases that match TRBD1. Trimming took 5 bases from V and 3 from J; bases not matched to a gene: 9. CDR3 size: 14 residues. Germline loops: CDR1 DFQATT, CDR2 SNEGSKA (reference sequence). The CDR3 nucleotides are TGCAGTGCTTATAAAACAGGGGGGATCTACGAGCAGTACTTC. It encodes CSAYKTGGIYEQYF.

The chain links TRBV4-3 to TRBJ2-4, with D maybe TRBD2 (6 bases). The closer fit of TRBJ2-7 to the DNA end suggests the J call may be wrong. In germline, CDR1 is LGHNA, CDR2 YSLEER. CDR3 size: 14 residues. The CDR3 loop reads CASSALVGGYEQYF. The CDR3 DNA reads TGCGCCAGCAGCGCTCTAGTGGGGGGCTACGAGCAGTACTTC.